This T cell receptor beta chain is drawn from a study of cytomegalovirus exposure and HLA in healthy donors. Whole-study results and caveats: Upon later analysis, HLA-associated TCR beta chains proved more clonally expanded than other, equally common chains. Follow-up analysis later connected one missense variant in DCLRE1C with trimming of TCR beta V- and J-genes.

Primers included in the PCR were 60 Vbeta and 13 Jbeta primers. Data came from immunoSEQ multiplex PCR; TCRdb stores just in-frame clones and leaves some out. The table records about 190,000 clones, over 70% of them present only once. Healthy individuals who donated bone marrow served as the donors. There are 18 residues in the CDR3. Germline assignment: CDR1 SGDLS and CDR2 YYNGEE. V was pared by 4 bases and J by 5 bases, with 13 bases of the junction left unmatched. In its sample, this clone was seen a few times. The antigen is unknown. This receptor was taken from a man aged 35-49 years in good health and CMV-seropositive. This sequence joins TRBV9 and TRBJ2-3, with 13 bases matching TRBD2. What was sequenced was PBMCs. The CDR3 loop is CASSSVVGLAGVGDTQYF. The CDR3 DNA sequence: TGTGCCAGCAGCTCAGTAGTAGGACTAGCGGGAGTTGGAGATACGCAGTATTTT.